These 28 T cell receptor beta chains originate from one sample sequenced in a study of radiotherapy plus CTLA-4 blockade in lung cancer. The table came from immunoSEQ multiplex PCR; TCRdb's copy has only in-frame clones and leaves some out. The repertoire holds roughly 51,000 clones, with about 86% as singletons. Sequences were derived from peripheral blood, sampled from a patient treated with radiotherapy plus ipilimumab. These receptors originate from a human donor with non-small cell lung cancer that progressed on radiotherapy plus ipilimumab. Some clones in this sample may be carry-over from other donors' samples.

This chain uses TRBV19 with TRBJ2-7, with a tentative D call TRBD1 (5 bases). The CDR3 sequence is 15 residues long. Germline CDR1 LNHDA, CDR2 SQIVND (reference sequence). V lost 4 bases to trimming and J lost 2 bases, with 15 bases between them. The CDR3 coding sequence is TGTGCCAGTAGTAAGGTCTCGGGCAGGGCCTACGAGCAGTACTTC. This translates into CASSKVSGRAYEQYF.

The chain recombines TRBV27 with TRBJ1-2; 7 bases agree with TRBD1. Losses at the gene ends were 5 bases for V and 2 bases for J; bases not matched to a gene: 5. CDR1 and CDR2 from the germline V gene are MNHEY and SMNVEV (reference sequence). This CDR3 region has 14 residues. DNA for the CDR3: TGTGCCAGCAGTATTAGACAGGGAAACTATGGCTACACCTTC. Protein product: CASSIRQGNYGYTF.

The CDR3 reads CASSPRTGQETQYF. For the CDR3, the DNA is TGTGCCAGCAGCCCGCGGACAGGGCAGGAGACCCAGTACTTC. This chain uses TRBV11-2 with TRBJ2-5, with TRBD1 matching 8 bases. V lost 5 bases and J lost 5; bases outside the gene matches: 7. Germline V gene data show CDR1 as SGHAT and CDR2 as FQNNGV. The CDR3 length is 14 residues.

V usage is TRBV7-8 and J usage is TRBJ2-3; TRBD1 is a possible D gene (6 bases). Trimming took 2 bases from V and 6 from J, leaving 12 bases between them. The CDR3 sequence is 14 residues long. Germline CDR1 SGHVS, CDR2 FQNEAQ. CDR3 bases: TGTGCCAGCAGCTTAAGGGGGATCAGGGATACGCAGTATTTT. Protein: CASSLRGIRDTQYF.

The chain couples TRBV4-2 to TRBJ2-2; possible D gene TRBD2, 6 bases. Trimming cost V 1 base and J 3 bases, with 12 bases left between them. Germline values: CDR1 LGHNA, CDR2 YNFKEQ. This CDR3 is built from 16 residues. DNA of the CDR3: TGTGCCAGCAGCCAAGTAGGAGGGTTGGACACCGGGGAGCTGTTTTTT. Translating it yields CASSQVGGLDTGELFF.

The chain is built from TRBV19 and TRBJ2-2; D remains unclear. This CDR3 is 14 amino acids long. V gave up 0 bases and J gave up 7 bases, with 9 bases separating them. The germline V gene has CDR1 LNHDA and CDR2 SQIVND (reference sequence). The CDR3 region is CASSIDTENGELFF. The CDR3 DNA follows: TGTGCCAGTAGTATAGATACAGAGAACGGGGAGCTGTTTTTT. Full variable domain (rest looked up from reference TRBV19 and TRBJ2-2): DGGITQSPKYLFRKEGQNVTLSCEQNLNHDAMYWYRQDPGQGLRLIYYSQIVNDFQKGDIAEGYSVSREKKESFPLTVTSAQKNPTAFYLCASSIDTENGELFFGEGSRLTVL.

This sequence joins TRBV29-1 and TRBJ1-5, with a tentative D call TRBD1 (6 bases). V was cut by 4 bases and J by 4 bases, with 14 bases left in between. CDR1 and CDR2 from the germline V gene are SQVTM and ANQGSEA. This CDR3 region has 14 residues. The CDR3 DNA follows: TGCAGCGTTGTGGCAGGGACACCAAATCAGCCCCAGCATTTT. It translates to CSVVAGTPNQPQHF.

This clone was detected only a few times. In nucleotides, the CDR3 is TGTGCCACCAGCAGAGTTGGGAACAGGGTCCAAGAGACCCAGTACTTC. This encodes CATSRVGNRVQETQYF. The genes are TRBV15 and TRBJ2-5, with D possibly TRBD1 on 6 matching bases. Trimming shortened V by 1 base and J by 1 base, and 13 bases separated the two germline ends. The CDR3 covers 16 residues. CDR1 LNHNV and CDR2 YYDKDF come from the germline V gene (reference sequence).

This CDR3 reads CAWAQGARSTDTQYF. In DNA form, the CDR3 reads TGTGCCTGGGCGCAGGGGGCGCGTAGCACAGATACGCAGTATTTT. The chain links TRBV30 to TRBJ2-3, with 8 nucleotides matching TRBD1. Germline-derived CDR1 and CDR2 are GTSNPN and SVGIG (reference sequence). The CDR3 has 15 amino acids. The junction had 7 bases not matched to a gene; V was cut back by 5 bases and J by 0 bases.

The genes are TRBV7-2 and TRBJ2-1; 15 nucleotides match TRBD2. Germline V gene data show CDR1 as SGHTA and CDR2 as FQGNSA. The ends lost 5 bases at V and 4 bases at J; junction bases unmatched: 9. The CDR3 spans 18 residues. The CDR3 sequence: CASSVTGTSGGIYNEQFF. The CDR3 DNA reads as TGTGCCAGCAGCGTTACCGGGACTAGCGGGGGGATTTACAATGAGCAGTTCTTC.

The chain couples TRBV5-1 to TRBJ1-1; D not certain. Trimming shortened V by 0 bases and J by 4 bases, and 13 bases separated the two germline ends. The CDR3 consists of 15 residues. Germline CDR1 and CDR2: SGHRS and YFSETQ. The CDR3 DNA reads TGCGCCAGCAGCTTGGGTCCTGGCGGCGGCACTGAAGCTTTCTTT. It specifies CASSLGPGGGTEAFF.

The rearrangement links TRBV19 to TRBJ1-3; a possible D gene is TRBD1 (6 bases). Germline V gives CDR1 LNHDA, CDR2 SQIVND (reference sequence). V lost 6 bases, J lost 4 bases, and 7 bases lay in between. This CDR3 contains 12 residues. In nucleotides, the CDR3 is TGTGCCAGTAGCAGGGGAGGAAACACCATATATTTT. It codes for CASSRGGNTIYF.

This chain joins TRBV4-1 and TRBJ2-2, with 8 bases matching TRBD2. The CDR3 loop spans 16 amino acids. Germline V gene sequence: CDR1 MGHRA, CDR2 YSYEKL. V trimming: 1 base; J trimming: 7 bases; junction bases outside the gene matches: 8. The CDR3 sequence is CASSQGGSGAVGELFF. CDR3 coding DNA: TGCGCCAGCAGCCAAGGTGGTAGCGGGGCGGTCGGGGAGCTGTTTTTT.

This clone appeared a single time. The CDR3 spells CASRPLQAAGGYGYTF. The CDR3 nucleotides read TGTGCCAGCAGACCCCTACAGGCCGCGGGGGGCTATGGCTACACCTTC. This chain joins TRBV9 and TRBJ1-2, with D tentatively TRBD1 (5 bases). CDR1 and CDR2 from the germline V gene are SGDLS and YYNGEE. The germline V and J ends were trimmed by 5 bases and 4 bases, with 21 bases remaining between them. The CDR3 has 16 amino acids.

The V call is TRBV6-4, the J call TRBJ2-5; the match to TRBD2 covers 12 bases. CDR3 length: 19 amino acids. Unmatched junction bases numbered 19, after V lost 6 bases and J lost 5 bases. Germline CDR1 MRHNA, CDR2 SNTAGT. The CDR3 nucleotides read TGTGCCAGCAGGGTCCCGCGCGAGACTAGCGGGAGACTGGTGGAGACCCAGTACTTC. It is translated as CASRVPRETSGRLVETQYF.

J is TRBJ2-4 and V is TRBV23-1; 8 bases match TRBD1. TRBV23-1 is annotated as an ORF whose role is uncertain. The J segment lost 5 bases and the V segment lost 7 bases, leaving 10 bases of the junction unmatched. The CDR3 is 15 residues long. The CDR3 region is CASKPDRGVQNIQYF. DNA for the CDR3: TGCGCCAGCAAGCCAGACAGGGGAGTCCAAAACATTCAGTACTTC.

This rearrangement joins TRBV15 to TRBJ2-7; tentatively, D is TRBD1 (6 bases). Germline CDR1 LNHNV, CDR2 YYDKDF (reference sequence). This CDR3 has 15 amino acids. With 0 bases removed from V and 1 base from J, the gap between germline ends came to 10 bases. CDR3 sequence (DNA): TGTGCCACCAGCAGAGAGCGGCAGGGGTCCTACGAGCAGTACTTC. Protein: CATSRERQGSYEQYF.

CDR3 bases: TGTGCCAGCAGCCGTGGACAGGGGAACTATGGCTACACCTTC. Protein product: CASSRGQGNYGYTF. The genes are TRBV7-2 and TRBJ1-2; 9 nucleotides agree with TRBD1. J was trimmed by 2 bases and V by 5 bases; bases with no gene match: 3. Germline V lookup: CDR1 SGHTA, CDR2 FQGNSA. This CDR3 is 14 amino acids long.

The chain couples TRBV7-9 to TRBJ1-4; D is perhaps TRBD1 (6 bases). Trimming took off 5 bases at V and 8 bases at J, with 15 bases between the two ends. Germline V gives CDR1 SEHNR, CDR2 FQNEAQ (reference sequence). The CDR3 length is 14 residues. This CDR3 reads CASSASGQLEKLFF. The DNA of the CDR3 is TGTGCCAGCAGCGCCTCTGGACAGCTCGAAAAACTGTTTTTT.

The chain recombines TRBV30 with TRBJ1-1, with D possibly matching TRBD1 (6 bases). Germline V gene sequence: CDR1 GTSNPN, CDR2 SVGIG (reference sequence). The CDR3 has 12 amino acids. V was pared by 2 bases and J by 6 bases, with 10 bases between. The CDR3 reads CAWSSGQSEAFF. The CDR3 nucleotides are TGTGCCTGGAGTTCTGGACAGTCTGAAGCTTTCTTT.

V gene TRBV12-5 combines with J gene TRBJ2-3; 10 bases line up with TRBD2. The junction had 12 bases not matched to a gene; V was cut back by 6 bases and J by 3 bases. This CDR3 contains 17 residues. Germline loops: CDR1 LGHNT, CDR2 FRNRAP. In nucleotides, the CDR3 is TGTGCTAGTGGCTATACCGGGACTAGCGACTGGACAGATACGCAGTATTTT. Its translation is CASGYTGTSDWTDTQYF.

This sequence joins TRBV6-5 and TRBJ2-2, with D maybe TRBD2 (6 bases). This CDR3 is 15 amino acids long. Trimming cost V 6 bases and J 4 bases, with 15 bases left between them. Germline CDR1 and CDR2: MNHEY and SVGAGI. The chain's CDR3 is CASRDREIFTGELFF. CDR3 nucleotides: TGTGCCAGCAGAGATCGGGAGATTTTCACCGGGGAGCTGTTTTTT.

The rearrangement uses TRBV4-2 and TRBJ1-5; D unresolved. CDR1 is LGHNA and CDR2 is YNFKEQ in the germline V gene. Trimming took 0 bases from V and 2 from J, leaving 5 bases between them. The length of the CDR3 is 14 residues. The DNA for the CDR3 is TGTGCCAGCAGCCAAGATCGGGGCAATCAGCCCCAGCATTTT. Protein product: CASSQDRGNQPQHF.

This rearrangement joins TRBV9 to TRBJ1-2; TRBD1 matches at 9 bases. CDR3 length equals 15 residues. V dropped 3 bases and J dropped 4; count of bases not matched to a gene: 7. From germline, CDR1 is SGDLS and CDR2 YYNGEE. The CDR3 loop reads CASSAPGTGLYGYTF. The CDR3 DNA sequence: TGTGCCAGCAGCGCACCCGGGACAGGGCTCTATGGCTACACCTTC.

The chain is built from TRBV12-5 and TRBJ2-3; D is unclear. This CDR3 has 16 residues. Trimming took off 5 bases at V and 4 bases at J, with 19 bases between the two ends. CDR1 is LGHNT and CDR2 is FRNRAP in the germline V gene. For the CDR3, the DNA is TGTGCTAGTGGTCAACCTACAGAGTCACGTCCAGATACGCAGTATTTT. It specifies CASGQPTESRPDTQYF.

The chain links TRBV18 to TRBJ2-7; perhaps TRBD2 as D (5 bases). V was trimmed by 1 base and J by 5 bases, leaving 21 bases between them. CDR3 length: 17 amino acids. Looked up from germline, CDR1 is KGHSH and CDR2 is LQKENI. CDR3 sequence: CASSPQILRVGFNEQYF. CDR3 coding DNA: TGTGCCAGCTCACCACAAATATTGAGGGTGGGTTTCAACGAGCAGTACTTC.

The chain uses TRBV30 and TRBJ2-7; 10 bases match TRBD2. J lost 3 bases, V lost 4 bases, and 12 bases had no gene match. In germline, CDR1 is GTSNPN, CDR2 SVGIG (reference sequence). This CDR3 is 16 amino acids long. The CDR3 reads CAWTDSGTSAYYEQYF. Written as DNA, the CDR3 is TGTGCCTGGACCGACTCCGGGACTAGCGCCTACTACGAGCAGTACTTC. The full variable domain, completed using reference TRBV30 and TRBJ2-7, is SQTIHQWPATLVQPVGSPLSLECTVEGTSNPNLYWYRQAAGRGLQLLFYSVGIGQISSEVPQNLSASRPQDRQFILSSKKLLLSDSGFYLCAWTDSGTSAYYEQYFGPGTRLTVT.

This sequence joins TRBV7-3 and TRBJ2-1; no definite D call. The CDR3 is made up of 13 amino acids. V was shortened by 2 bases and J by 7 bases, with 9 bases between the two germline ends. CDR1 and CDR2 (germline): SGHTA, FQGTGA. This CDR3 is CASSLPPRNEQFF. DNA of the CDR3: TGTGCCAGCAGCTTACCCCCGAGGAATGAGCAGTTCTTC.